At least ten counts were recorded for the clone carrying this T cell receptor (beta chain). What it recognizes is unknown. The TCRbeta library incorporated unique molecular identifiers. TCRdb reprocessed the PCR reads with MiXCR, giving one entry per CDR3 protein. The sample has about 300,000 distinct CDR3 sequences; roughly a tenth are singletons. The data derive from a study of T-cell reconstitution after alpha-beta-depleted transplantation in children. Study results and caveats: Some patients' high day-60 TCRbeta diversity was attributed to recipient cells surviving conditioning. Reported findings indicate that, about two months after transplant, alpha-beta T cells came from several hundred expanded clones, which were derived from non-depleted graft cells.

Trimming pared 6 bases from V and 6 bases from J, leaving 18 bases between. The CDR3 sequence is 15 residues long. Source: PBMCs, taken before TCRalphabeta/CD19-depleted stem cell transplant. The receptor was isolated from a boy in the first two years of life with acute myeloid leukemia, due to receive a stem cell transplant. The chain has TRBV12-3 or TRBV12-4 and TRBJ1-5; D remains unclear. CDR3 bases: TGTGCCAGCAGCCTCTGGCGGGAGGGTACTCAGCCCCAGCATTTT. It specifies CASSLWREGTQPQHF.